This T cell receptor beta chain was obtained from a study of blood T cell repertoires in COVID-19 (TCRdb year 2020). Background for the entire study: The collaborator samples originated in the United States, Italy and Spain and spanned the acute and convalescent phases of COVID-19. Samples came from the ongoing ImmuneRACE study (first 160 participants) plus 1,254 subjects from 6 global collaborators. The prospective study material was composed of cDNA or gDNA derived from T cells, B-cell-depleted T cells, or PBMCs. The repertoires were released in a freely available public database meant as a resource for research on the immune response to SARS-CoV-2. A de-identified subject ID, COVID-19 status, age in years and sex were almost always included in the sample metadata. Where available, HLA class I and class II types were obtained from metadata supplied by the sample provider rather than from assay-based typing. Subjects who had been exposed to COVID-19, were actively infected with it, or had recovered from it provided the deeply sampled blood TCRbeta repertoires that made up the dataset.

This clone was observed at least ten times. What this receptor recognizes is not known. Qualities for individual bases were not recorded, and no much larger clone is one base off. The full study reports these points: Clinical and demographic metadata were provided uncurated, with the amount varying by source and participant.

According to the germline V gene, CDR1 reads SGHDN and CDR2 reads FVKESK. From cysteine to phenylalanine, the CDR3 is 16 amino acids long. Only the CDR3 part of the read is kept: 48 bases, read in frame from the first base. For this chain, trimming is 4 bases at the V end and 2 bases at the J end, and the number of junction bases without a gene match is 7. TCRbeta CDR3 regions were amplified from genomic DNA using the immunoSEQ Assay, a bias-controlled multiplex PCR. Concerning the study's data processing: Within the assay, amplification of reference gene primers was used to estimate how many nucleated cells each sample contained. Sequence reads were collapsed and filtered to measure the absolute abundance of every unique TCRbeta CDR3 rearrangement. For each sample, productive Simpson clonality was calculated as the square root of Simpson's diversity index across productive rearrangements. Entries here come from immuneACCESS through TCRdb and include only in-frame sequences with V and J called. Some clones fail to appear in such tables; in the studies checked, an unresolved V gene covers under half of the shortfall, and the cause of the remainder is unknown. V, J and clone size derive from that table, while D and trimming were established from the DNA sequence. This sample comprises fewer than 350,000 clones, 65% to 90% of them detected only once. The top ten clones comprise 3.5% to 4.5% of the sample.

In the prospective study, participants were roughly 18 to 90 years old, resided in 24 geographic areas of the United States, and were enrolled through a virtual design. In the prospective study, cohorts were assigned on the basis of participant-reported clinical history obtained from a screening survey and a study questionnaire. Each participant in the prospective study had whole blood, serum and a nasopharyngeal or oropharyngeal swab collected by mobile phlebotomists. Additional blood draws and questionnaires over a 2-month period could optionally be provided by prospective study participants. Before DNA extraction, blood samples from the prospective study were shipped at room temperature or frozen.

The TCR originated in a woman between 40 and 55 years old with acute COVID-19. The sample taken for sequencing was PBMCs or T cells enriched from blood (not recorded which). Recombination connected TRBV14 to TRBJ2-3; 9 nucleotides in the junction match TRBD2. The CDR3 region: CASSRSGSPLTDTQYF. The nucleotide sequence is TGTGCCAGCAGCCGTAGCGGGAGTCCCCTCACAGATACGCAGTATTTT. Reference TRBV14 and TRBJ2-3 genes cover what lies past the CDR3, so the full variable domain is EAGVTQFPSHSVIEKGQTVTLRCDPISGHDNLYWYRRVMGKEIKFLLHFVKESKQDESGMPNNRFLAERTGGTYSTLKVQPAELEDSGVYFCASSRSGSPLTDTQYFGPGTRLTVL.